One and the same sample provided the 3 T cell receptor beta chains below, sequenced in a study of identical twins (dated by TCRdb to 2015 to 2016). Libraries were constructed by 5' RACE. TCRdb records Illumina HiSeq 2000 as the sequencer. TCRdb ran its own pipeline on the public reads, namely fastp trimming at Q25 and MiXCR clone calling, and kept in-frame beta chains. Rows are combined by CDR3 protein, so each entry shows the most common genes and DNA. The sample includes about 240,000 distinct CDR3 sequences, with over 9.5% observed a single time. Clones ranked in the top ten supply roughly 10% of the sample. Material: memory T cells sorted from blood. The cell subset or site label here, explained by the study, means: CD45RO+ enriched T cells. These receptors were taken from a man aged 50 to 59 in good health.

The rearrangement uses TRBV2 and TRBJ2-7; TRBD1 aligns across 7 bases. V shed 0 bases and J 0 bases; nucleotides not matched to a gene: 11. The germline V gene has CDR1 SNHLY and CDR2 FYNNEI. This CDR3 is 18 amino acids long. The chain's CDR3 is CASSEALLGDRPSYEQYF. The CDR3 DNA reads TGTGCCAGCAGTGAAGCGCTTCTGGGGGACAGACCCTCCTACGAGCAGTACTTC. The whole variable domain, remainder taken from reference TRBV2 and TRBJ2-7, is EPEVTQTPSHQVTQMGQEVILRCVPISNHLYFYWYRQILGQKVEFLVSFYNNEISEKSEIFDDQFSVERPDGSNFTLKIRSTKLEDSAMYFCASSEALLGDRPSYEQYFGPGTRLTVT.

This sequence joins TRBV28 and TRBJ2-7, with D possibly matching TRBD2 (7 bases). The CDR3 consists of 14 residues. Trimming took off 6 bases at V and 7 bases at J, with 19 bases between the two ends. In germline, CDR1 is MDHEN, CDR2 SYDVKM. CDR3: CASSRRGASGEQYF. The CDR3 DNA reads as TGTGCCAGCAGCCGTCGGGGGGCGTCTGGGGAGCAGTACTTC.

This clonotype was found many times. The chain uses TRBV12-3 or TRBV12-4 and TRBJ1-5; the D is unclear. This CDR3 has 15 amino acids. The ends were cut back, 5 bases at V and 1 base at J, with 12 bases in the middle. CDR3 protein: CASSLSGSSNQPQHF. CDR3 in DNA: TGTGCCAGCAGTCTTTCCGGGAGCAGCAATCAGCCCCAGCATTTT.